Presented here are 28 T cell receptor beta chains from one specimen sequenced in a study of T cells in Graves' hyperthyroidism and ophthalmopathy. The TCR beta CDR3 regions underwent amplification using RNA transcripts as the source. The study used the HTBI primer set for a first-round RT-PCR of the TCR CDR3. TCRdb called the multiplex PCR reads again in MiXCR, with one record for every CDR3 protein. The sample records fewer than 350,000 distinct CDR3 sequences, 15% to 20% being singletons. Sequencing was carried out using blood. The receptors derive from a woman aged 40 to 50 with Graves' ophthalmopathy.

This clonotype has a handful of counts. This chain joins TRBV6-1 and TRBJ1-1; perhaps TRBD1 as D (6 bases). CDR1 is MNHNS and CDR2 is SASEGT in the germline V gene. Trimming cost V 7 bases and J 2 bases, with 14 bases left between them. The CDR3 has 14 residues. The DNA of the CDR3 is TGTGCCAGCAAGACCTCGACAGGTAACACTGAAGCTTTCTTT. This sequence encodes CASKTSTGNTEAFF.

This clonotype was found many times. The V and J genes are TRBV29-1 and TRBJ1-3; D unclear. Germline values: CDR1 SQVTM, CDR2 ANQGSEA. V gave up 4 bases and J gave up 0 bases, with 7 bases separating them. This CDR3 contains 13 residues. As DNA, the CDR3 is TGCAGCGTTGGTCCCTCCTCTGGAAACACCATATATTTT. Protein: CSVGPSSGNTIYF.

This clonotype came up many times. The genes are TRBV12-3 or TRBV12-4 and TRBJ1-2, with 7 positions matching TRBD1. This CDR3 is built from 15 residues. J gave up 2 bases and V 6 bases, and 9 bases lay outside the gene matches. This CDR3 is CASSTAGTANYGYTF. Here the CDR3 DNA reads TGTGCCAGCAGCACTGCCGGGACAGCCAACTATGGCTACACCTTC.

There are many counts of this clonotype. This rearrangement joins TRBV12-3 or TRBV12-4 to TRBJ1-2, with a tentative D call TRBD1 (5 bases). V dropped 4 bases and J dropped 5 bases, with 11 bases sitting between them. The length of the CDR3 is 13 residues. In nucleotides, the CDR3 is TGTGCCAGCAGTTCTCAGGGCCCTTATGGCTACACCTTC. It specifies CASSSQGPYGYTF.

The chain uses TRBV6-1 and TRBJ2-7, with D uncertain. This CDR3 is 15 amino acids long. V was pared by 2 bases and J by 0 bases, with 11 bases between. Germline values: CDR1 MNHNS, CDR2 SASEGT. The CDR3 is CASSELKGSSYEQYF. CDR3 DNA: TGTGCCAGCAGTGAACTAAAGGGTAGCTCCTACGAGCAGTACTTC.

This clonotype was seen repeatedly, ten times or more. The chain employs TRBV12-3 or TRBV12-4 and TRBJ1-5; D not certain. CDR3 length: 14 residues. V lost 3 bases and J 2 bases, leaving 8 bases between the germline ends. The CDR3 DNA follows: TGTGCCAGCAGTTTCGATCAGGGCAATCAGCCCCAGCATTTT. It translates to CASSFDQGNQPQHF.

This clonotype turned up a few times. The chain links TRBV6-2 or TRBV6-3 to TRBJ1-1, with D perhaps TRBD1 (6 bases). There are 13 residues in the CDR3. The germline V gene encodes CDR1 MNHEY and CDR2 SVGEGT. V was trimmed by 6 bases and J by 8 bases, leaving 16 bases between them. Here the CDR3 DNA reads TGTGCCAGCAGAAGACCCCAGGGGACCGAAGCTTTCTTT. Translation: CASRRPQGTEAFF.

This clonotype appeared many times. This rearrangement joins TRBV6-4 to TRBJ1-1, with D possibly TRBD1 on 6 matching bases. CDR3 length equals 17 residues. The germline V gene encodes CDR1 MRHNA and CDR2 SNTAGT. V shed 7 bases and J shed 0 bases, with 21 bases lying between them. The CDR3 DNA follows: TGTGCCAGCACTAGGGGGGGGCAGGGGAGGATGAACACTGAAGCTTTCTTT. Amino acid sequence: CASTRGGQGRMNTEAFF.

As concerns this clonotype: The germline gene is not matched at one end of the junction; a read error may be the cause. The CDR3 region has the DNA TGTGACAGCAGTTTAGTGGCGAAAGCGGCCGGGGAGCTGTTTTTT. This translates into CDSSLVAKAAGELFF. J is TRBJ2-2 and V is TRBV6-5; tentative D call: TRBD2 (5 bases). The CDR3 has 15 residues. CDR1 MNHEY and CDR2 SVGAGI come from the germline V gene.

This clonotype has at least ten counts. The chain joins TRBV5-1 to TRBJ1-5; TRBD1 matches at 7 bases. The CDR3 length is 16 residues. Germline CDR1 is SGHRS and CDR2 is YFSETQ. The V gene end was trimmed by 0 bases and the J gene end by 3 bases; junction bases not matched to a gene: 6. The CDR3 nucleotides are TGCGCCAGCAGCTTGGGGGACAGCTCTTCCAATCAGCCCCAGCATTTT. It codes for CASSLGDSSSNQPQHF. The full variable domain, with the rest looked up from reference TRBV5-1 and TRBJ1-5, is KAGVTQTPRYLIKTRGQQVTLSCSPISGHRSVSWYQQTPGQGLQFLFEYFSETQRNKGNFPGRFSGRQFSNSRSEMNVSTLELGDSALYLCASSLGDSSSNQPQHFGDGTRLSIL.

This clonotype occurred a few times. The chain combines TRBV6-1 with TRBJ1-2; a weak D match, TRBD1 (5 bases). Between the trimmed V and J ends, which lost 1 base and 5 bases, there was a span of 17 bases. Germline values: CDR1 MNHNS, CDR2 SASEGT. The CDR3 spans 16 residues. The CDR3 reads CASSEDRTEHGYGYTF. The CDR3 DNA sequence: TGTGCCAGCAGTGAAGACAGGACTGAACATGGATATGGCTACACCTTC.

This clonotype was found many times. The V gene is TRBV6-5, the J gene TRBJ2-7; TRBD2 aligns across 8 bases. CDR3 length equals 15 residues. Germline values: CDR1 MNHEY, CDR2 SVGAGI. Germline trimming cut 2 bases from V and 1 base from J; bases unmatched to any gene: 4. The CDR3 region has the DNA TGTGCCAGCAGTTACACGACTAGCGAGTCCTACGAGCAGTACTTC. Translation gives CASSYTTSESYEQYF.

This clonotype was recorded at least ten times. Mismatch with germline at one junction end may stem from a read error. CDR3: CSVGGATYEQYF. The CDR3 DNA reads as TGCAGCGTTGGGGGGGCTACCTACGAGCAATACTTC. This rearrangement joins TRBV29-1 to TRBJ2-7, with D perhaps being TRBD1 or TRBD2 (6 bases each). Germline CDR1 SQVTM, CDR2 ANQGSEA. The CDR3 has 12 residues.

V gene TRBV28 combines with J gene TRBJ1-2, with D unresolved. The length of the CDR3 is 12 residues. V lost 4 bases to trimming and J lost 13 bases, with 16 bases between them. The germline V gene encodes CDR1 MDHEN and CDR2 SYDVKM. The CDR3 region is CASSSATDGFTF. CDR3 nucleotides: TGTGCCAGCAGTTCGGCCACTGACGGTTTCACCTTC.

This clonotype occurred many times. The chain has TRBV20-1 and TRBJ2-1; D unresolved. V lost 1 base and J lost 3, with 10 bases in between. The length of the CDR3 is 14 residues. Germline V gene lookup returns CDR1 DFQATT and CDR2 SNEGSKA (reference sequence). Written as DNA, the CDR3 is TGCAGTGCTAGAGTCGGCTGGGACTACAATGAGCAGTTCTTC. Translation gives CSARVGWDYNEQFF.

J is TRBJ2-2 and V is TRBV6-5; D not resolved. V shed 1 base and J shed 5 bases, with 8 bases lying between them. Per the germline V gene, CDR1 is MNHEY and CDR2 is SVGAGI. The CDR3 totals 14 residues. The CDR3 region is CASSYFDATGELFF. For the CDR3, the DNA is TGTGCCAGCAGTTACTTCGACGCTACCGGGGAGCTGTTTTTT.

This clonotype was counted many times. The chain combines TRBV2 with TRBJ1-5; perhaps TRBD1 as D (6 bases). The CDR3 contains 15 residues. In germline, CDR1 is SNHLY, CDR2 FYNNEI. Between the trimmed V and J ends, which lost 5 bases and 1 base, there was a span of 12 bases. In DNA form, the CDR3 reads TGTGCCAGCAGTTGGGGGGGGCACAGCAATCAGCCCCAGCATTTT. Its protein is CASSWGGHSNQPQHF.

This clonotype was observed many times. The chain carries TRBV29-1 and TRBJ1-2; no firm D call. Germline CDR1 SQVTM, CDR2 ANQGSEA. Trimming took off 4 bases at V and 0 bases at J, with 6 bases between the two ends. This CDR3 is built from 12 residues. The CDR3 DNA is TGCAGCGTTGTACCAGCTAACTATGGCTACACCTTC. Its translation is CSVVPANYGYTF.

Many counts were recorded for this clonotype. The chain is built from TRBV12-3 or TRBV12-4 and TRBJ2-7; TRBD1 is a possible D gene (5 bases). V was shortened by 5 bases and J by 1 base, with 18 bases between the two germline ends. The CDR3 sequence is 16 residues long. Here the CDR3 reads CASSPSLGKGSYEQYF. The CDR3 DNA reads TGTGCCAGCAGTCCCAGTTTAGGCAAGGGGTCCTACGAGCAGTACTTC.

The table lists this clonotype with many counts. The rearrangement links TRBV7-6 to TRBJ2-5; D unresolved. The CDR3 runs 15 residues. Trimming took off 5 bases at V and 3 bases at J, with 16 bases between the two ends. CDR1 and CDR2 (germline): SGHVS, FNYEAQ. DNA of the CDR3: TGTGCCAGCAGCACCCCTCTAGGCCTCAAAGAGACCCAGTACTTC. Translation gives CASSTPLGLKETQYF.

This clonotype came up many times. The V call is TRBV12-3 or TRBV12-4, the J call TRBJ2-7; 8 bases agree with TRBD1. The CDR3 is made up of 15 amino acids. V lost 6 bases and J lost 4; bases outside the gene matches: 11. The chain's CDR3 is CASRATGTGKYEQYF. For the CDR3, the DNA is TGTGCCAGCAGGGCCACCGGGACAGGAAAATACGAGCAGTACTTC.

The gene calls are TRBV7-2 and TRBJ2-5, with D possibly matching TRBD2 (5 bases). CDR3 length: 13 amino acids. The germline V gene encodes CDR1 SGHTA and CDR2 FQGNSA. Trimming pared 5 bases from V and 3 bases from J, leaving 10 bases between. The CDR3 protein is CASSGPGKETQYF. As DNA, the CDR3 is TGTGCCAGCAGCGGGCCGGGAAAAGAGACCCAGTACTTC.

This clonotype was seen only a few times. The CDR3 loop is CAWSPRITGGNTEAFF. Written as DNA, the CDR3 is TGTGCCTGGAGCCCCCGGATAACTGGGGGGAACACTGAAGCTTTCTTT. The chain joins TRBV30 to TRBJ1-1; a weak D match, TRBD1 (5 bases). V was shortened by 3 bases and J by 1 base, with 18 bases between the two germline ends. The CDR3 runs to 16 residues. Germline V gives CDR1 GTSNPN, CDR2 SVGIG (reference sequence).

The chain recombines TRBV20-1 with TRBJ1-3; TRBD1 might be the D (6 bases). Trimming pared 6 bases from V and 0 bases from J, leaving 15 bases between. This CDR3 has 15 amino acids. Germline assignment: CDR1 DFQATT and CDR2 SNEGSKA (reference sequence). CDR3 bases: TGCAGTGCAAAGAAGGGGGGATACTCTGGAAACACCATATATTTT. Protein sequence: CSAKKGGYSGNTIYF.

About this clonotype: A read error may account for a junction end that differs from germline. This chain uses TRBV4-3 with TRBJ1-2; TRBD1 matches at 8 bases. The germline V gene has CDR1 LGHNA and CDR2 YSLEER. The CDR3 has 16 amino acids. CDR3 residues: CASSQNTDGTGYGYNF. The DNA of the CDR3 is TGCGCCAGCAGCCAGAATACCGACGGGACAGGCTATGGCTACAACTTC.

In its sample, this clonotype was seen a few times. The CDR3 DNA reads as TGTGCCACCAGTGAGGGGACGGCCGGGGACAATGAGCAGTTCTTC. Its protein product is CATSEGTAGDNEQFF. The chain employs TRBV24-1 and TRBJ2-1; D possibly uses TRBD1 or TRBD2 (5 bases each). The CDR3 runs 15 residues. CDR1 and CDR2 (germline): KGHDR, SFDVKD. V was trimmed by 4 bases and J by 5 bases, leaving 14 bases between them.

The V and J genes are TRBV30 and TRBJ1-1; maybe TRBD1 (6 bases). V lost 1 base and J lost 7, with 13 bases in between. Germline V gene sequence: CDR1 GTSNPN, CDR2 SVGIG (reference sequence). The CDR3 is made up of 13 amino acids. DNA for the CDR3: TGTGCCTGGAGTGGAGGGGGAACTAGTGAAGCTTTCTTT. It yields the protein CAWSGGGTSEAFF.

This clonotype was recorded at least ten times. The chain recombines TRBV7-2 with TRBJ2-7, with 7 bases lining up with TRBD1. CDR3 size: 15 residues. J lost 6 bases, V lost 2 bases, and 10 bases had no gene match. Germline values: CDR1 SGHTA, CDR2 FQGNSA. The CDR3 sequence is CASSLRGGLDVEQYF. The DNA for the CDR3 is TGTGCCAGCAGCTTACGAGGGGGCCTGGATGTCGAGCAGTACTTC.